This is a list of T cell receptor beta chains from one sample in a study of CD8 T cells in Susac syndrome. TCRdb fed the immunoSEQ multiplex PCR reads into MiXCR, producing one record per CDR3 protein. This table has approximately 180,000 distinct CDR3 sequences, over 85% appearing once. The specimen sequenced was CD4+ T cells from PBMCs. All receptors derive from a human donor with multiple sclerosis. The CDR3 runs from the conserved cysteine through the conserved F or W. Fields, in order: CDR3 protein, CDR3 DNA, V gene, J gene, D gene, clone size. D genes are given only for firm matches. Some rows have no size entry. The others give once, few or many, or a class for an expanded clone.

CDR3 protein: CASSGGTWEETQYF; CDR3 DNA: TGCGCCAGCAGCGGCGGGACTTGGGAAGAGACCCAGTACTTC; V gene: TRBV5-1; J gene: TRBJ2-5; D gene: .; clone size: once
CDR3 protein: CASSTDRDTEAFF; CDR3 DNA: TGTGCCAGCAGCACAGACAGGGACACTGAAGCTTTCTTT; V gene: TRBV9; J gene: TRBJ1-1; D gene: TRBD1; clone size: once
CDR3 protein: CASSLDGTGAYEQYF; CDR3 DNA: TGTGCCAGCAGCTTGGATGGGACAGGGGCCTACGAGCAGTACTTC; V gene: TRBV5-4; J gene: TRBJ2-7; D gene: TRBD1; clone size: .
CDR3 protein: CACGSLVNTIYF; CDR3 DNA: TGTGCCTGCGGAAGTCTCGTCAACACCATATATTTT; V gene: TRBV30; J gene: TRBJ1-3; D gene: .; clone size: .
CDR3 protein: CASSQDSYNQPQHF; CDR3 DNA: TGTGCCAGCAGCCAAGACAGCTACAATCAGCCCCAGCATTTT; V gene: TRBV3-1; J gene: TRBJ1-5; D gene: .; clone size: .
CDR3 protein: CASHRTSVDTQYF; CDR3 DNA: TGTGCCAGCCACAGGACTAGCGTGGATACGCAGTATTTT; V gene: TRBV6-2/TRBV6-3; J gene: TRBJ2-3; D gene: TRBD2; clone size: .
CDR3 protein: CASSGAGTNEKLFF; CDR3 DNA: TGTGCCAGCAGCGGGGCGGGCACGAATGAAAAACTGTTTTTT; V gene: TRBV9; J gene: TRBJ1-4; D gene: .; clone size: .
CDR3 protein: CASSLSNPGGKTQYF; CDR3 DNA: TGTGCCAGCAGTTTATCGAATCCAGGGGGTAAGACCCAGTACTTC; V gene: TRBV27; J gene: TRBJ2-5; D gene: TRBD1; clone size: .
CDR3 protein: CAWSVGQQPQHF; CDR3 DNA: TGTGCCTGGAGTGTAGGTCAGCAGCCCCAGCATTTT; V gene: TRBV30; J gene: TRBJ1-5; D gene: .; clone size: .
CDR3 protein: CASSYSTGVKQLF; CDR3 DNA: TGTGCCAGCAGTTACTCGACAGGGGTCAAACAGCTCTTC; V gene: TRBV6-5; J gene: TRBJ2-7; D gene: TRBD1; clone size: .
CDR3 protein: CASSSGGSGSYNEQFF; CDR3 DNA: TGTGCCAGCAGCTCAGGAGGTAGCGGGAGCTACAATGAGCAGTTCTTC; V gene: TRBV5-4; J gene: TRBJ2-1; D gene: TRBD2; clone size: .
CDR3 protein: CASTWGGPQTTLFRPNTEAFF; CDR3 DNA: TGTGCCAGCACATGGGGGGGACCGCAAACAACTTTGTTCCGGCCGAACACTGAAGCTTTCTTT; V gene: TRBV28; J gene: TRBJ1-1; D gene: .; clone size: .
CDR3 protein: CASSQGTSGSTSGNEQFF; CDR3 DNA: TGTGCCAGCTCACAAGGGACTAGCGGGAGCACGTCGGGTAATGAGCAGTTCTTC; V gene: TRBV18; J gene: TRBJ2-1; D gene: TRBD2; clone size: .
CDR3 protein: CASSSLRGYTF; CDR3 DNA: TGTGCCAGCAGCTCATTGCGGGGCTACACCTTC; V gene: TRBV3-1; J gene: TRBJ1-2; D gene: .; clone size: .
CDR3 protein: CASSSGQALSKNIQYF; CDR3 DNA: TGTGCCAGCAGTAGTGGACAGGCTCTGTCCAAAAACATTCAGTACTTC; V gene: TRBV28; J gene: TRBJ2-4; D gene: TRBD1; clone size: .
CDR3 protein: CSVISGSSYEQYF; CDR3 DNA: TGCAGCGTTATTAGCGGGAGCTCCTACGAGCAGTACTTC; V gene: TRBV29-1; J gene: TRBJ2-7; D gene: TRBD2; clone size: .
CDR3 protein: CASSLRGSNSPLHF; CDR3 DNA: TGTGCCAGCAGTTTAAGGGGTAGTAATTCACCCCTCCACTTT; V gene: TRBV12-3/TRBV12-4; J gene: TRBJ1-6; D gene: .; clone size: .
CDR3 protein: CASSAGRPRDTQYF; CDR3 DNA: TGTGCCAGCAGTGCAGGACGGCCCCGGGATACGCAGTATTTT; V gene: TRBV6-6; J gene: TRBJ2-3; D gene: .; clone size: once
CDR3 protein: CASSPRTHNEQFF; CDR3 DNA: TGCGCCAGCAGCCCTCGGACCCACAATGAGCAGTTCTTC; V gene: TRBV5-1; J gene: TRBJ2-1; D gene: .; clone size: .
CDR3 protein: CASRGAQTGETQYF; CDR3 DNA: TGTGCCAGCAGGGGTGCCCAGACGGGGGAGACCCAGTACTTC; V gene: TRBV5-6; J gene: TRBJ2-5; D gene: .; clone size: .
CDR3 protein: CASSFPGRGPDTQYF; CDR3 DNA: TGTGCCAGTAGTTTCCCGGGCCGAGGGCCAGATACGCAGTATTTT; V gene: TRBV19; J gene: TRBJ2-3; D gene: .; clone size: .
CDR3 protein: CASSQEETGAGVTF; CDR3 DNA: TGTGCCAGCAGCCAAGAGGAAACAGGGGCTGGGGTTACCTTC; V gene: TRBV3-1; J gene: TRBJ1-2; D gene: TRBD1; clone size: .
CDR3 protein: CASSLVAGDIGTQYF; CDR3 DNA: TGTGCCAGCAGCTTGGTTGCGGGGGACATAGGTACGCAGTATTTT; V gene: TRBV7-3; J gene: TRBJ2-3; D gene: .; clone size: .
CDR3 protein: CASSLALAGVGRETQYF; CDR3 DNA: TGCGCCAGCAGCTTGGCTCTAGCGGGAGTTGGTAGGGAGACCCAGTACTTC; V gene: TRBV5-1; J gene: TRBJ2-5; D gene: TRBD2; clone size: .
CDR3 protein: CSAAKASGGLFTDTQYF; CDR3 DNA: TGCAGTGCGGCCAAAGCTAGCGGGGGACTCTTCACAGATACGCAGTATTTT; V gene: TRBV20-1; J gene: TRBJ2-3; D gene: TRBD2; clone size: .
CDR3 protein: CASSIEASYAPYEQYF; CDR3 DNA: TGCGCCAGCAGCATTGAGGCCTCTTACGCCCCCTACGAGCAGTACTTC; V gene: TRBV5-1; J gene: TRBJ2-7; D gene: .; clone size: .
CDR3 protein: CASSQESFMNTEAFF; CDR3 DNA: TGTGCCAGCAGCCAAGAATCTTTCATGAACACTGAAGCTTTCTTT; V gene: TRBV3-1; J gene: TRBJ1-1; D gene: .; clone size: .
CDR3 protein: CASSQGGGSYSPLHF; CDR3 DNA: TGTGCCAGCAGCCAGGGGGGTGGGTCGTATTCACCCCTCCACTTT; V gene: TRBV3-1; J gene: TRBJ1-6; D gene: .; clone size: .
CDR3 protein: CASSLPGEKLFF; CDR3 DNA: TGTGCCAGCAGCTTGCCCGGGGAAAAACTGTTTTTT; V gene: TRBV5-4; J gene: TRBJ1-4; D gene: .; clone size: once
CDR3 protein: CASSVAPGGPLDTQYF; CDR3 DNA: TGTGCCAGCAGCGTAGCTCCGGGGGGGCCCCTGGATACGCAGTATTTT; V gene: TRBV9; J gene: TRBJ2-3; D gene: TRBD2; clone size: .
CDR3 protein: CASSLTGGTGNTIYF; CDR3 DNA: TGTGCCAGCAGTCTGACAGGGGGAACTGGAAACACCATATATTTT; V gene: TRBV28; J gene: TRBJ1-3; D gene: TRBD1; clone size: .
CDR3 protein: CASRRGSTNEKLFF; CDR3 DNA: TGTGCCAGCAGGCGAGGGTCAACTAATGAAAAACTGTTTTTT; V gene: TRBV7-8; J gene: TRBJ1-4; D gene: .; clone size: .
CDR3 protein: CASSPNKETQYF; CDR3 DNA: TGTGCCAGCTCCCCGAATAAAGAGACCCAGTACTTC; V gene: TRBV18; J gene: TRBJ2-5; D gene: .; clone size: few
CDR3 protein: CAPSHFPGSYEQYF; CDR3 DNA: TGTGCCCCATCCCATTTTCCGGGAAGCTACGAGCAGTACTTC; V gene: TRBV27; J gene: TRBJ2-7; D gene: .; clone size: .
CDR3 protein: CASSQKDRDSPLHF; CDR3 DNA: TGTGCCAGCAGCCAGAAAGACAGAGATTCACCCCTCCACTTT; V gene: TRBV4-2; J gene: TRBJ1-6; D gene: .; clone size: .
CDR3 protein: CASSEGPGYGYTF; CDR3 DNA: TGTGCCAGCAGTGAAGGGCCCGGCTATGGCTACACCTTC; V gene: TRBV25-1; J gene: TRBJ1-2; D gene: .; clone size: .
CDR3 protein: CASSQGTGLNFYEQYF; CDR3 DNA: TGTGCCAGCAGCCAGGGGACAGGGTTAAACTTCTACGAGCAGTACTTC; V gene: TRBV3-1; J gene: TRBJ2-7; D gene: TRBD1; clone size: .
CDR3 protein: CASRVGTEAFF; CDR3 DNA: TGTGCCAGTAGGGTGGGGACTGAAGCTTTCTTT; V gene: TRBV19; J gene: TRBJ1-1; D gene: .; clone size: .
CDR3 protein: CASSRGYEQYF; CDR3 DNA: TGTGCCAGCAGTCGGGGATACGAGCAGTACTTC; V gene: TRBV28; J gene: TRBJ2-7; D gene: .; clone size: few
CDR3 protein: CASSLLEFTGELFF; CDR3 DNA: TGTGCCAGCAGCTTATTGGAGTTCACCGGGGAGCTGTTTTTT; V gene: TRBV7-9; J gene: TRBJ2-2; D gene: .; clone size: .
CDR3 protein: CASSLGAGGSSYNEQFF; CDR3 DNA: TGTGCCAGCAGCTTAGGAGCGGGAGGGAGCTCCTACAATGAGCAGTTCTTC; V gene: TRBV7-2; J gene: TRBJ2-1; D gene: TRBD2; clone size: .